This T cell receptor (beta chain) was documented in a study of cytomegalovirus exposure and HLA in healthy donors. Overall study findings and caveats: Reported results showed that the classifier diagnosed cytomegalovirus status with high specificity and sensitivity. TCR sequences were mostly rare, though some public TCRs occurred in many donors. A later analysis linked around 17,000 TCR beta sequences to HLA alleles at 0.05 false discovery rate. For TCR beta chains, V- and J-gene trimming was later linked to a missense DCLRE1C variant.

The CDR3 extends over 14 amino acids. V was clipped by 2 bases and J by 6 bases; unmatched bases: 8. Germline loops: CDR1 SGHRS, CDR2 YFSETQ. This clone was counted once. Its matching antigen is unknown. A multiplex PCR was run with 60 Vbeta primers and 13 Jbeta primers. Assay: immunoSEQ multiplex PCR; the TCRdb copy retains only in-frame clones and omits some. The sample yields roughly 97,000 clones, approximately 73% seen once. V usage is TRBV5-1 and J usage is TRBJ2-7, with 7 bases lining up with TRBD1. The sequence was collected from a man in his forties or fifties in good health and CMV-seronegative. Sample: PBMCs. The CDR3 bases are TGCGCCAGCAGCTTAGGACAGGTGTCGGGCGAGCAGTACTTC. Translating it yields CASSLGQVSGEQYF. The whole variable domain, filled in from reference TRBV5-1 and TRBJ2-7, reads KAGVTQTPRYLIKTRGQQVTLSCSPISGHRSVSWYQQTPGQGLQFLFEYFSETQRNKGNFPGRFSGRQFSNSRSEMNVSTLELGDSALYLCASSLGQVSGEQYFGPGTRLTVT.